The 2 T cell receptor beta chains reported below all come from one sample, sequenced in a study of blood T cells in healthy people across ages. A second PCR of 7 to 11 cycles used a sample-barcoded 5' primer and a J-beta primer mix. TCRdb fed the 5' RACE reads into MiXCR, producing one record per CDR3 protein. Of over a million distinct CDR3 sequences listed, 20% to 25% are singletons. These same records also appear under a second study, on T cells of mothers and their children.

Sequenced material: blood. Source of these receptors: a girl between 2 and 10 years old in good health.

This clonotype was counted ten times or more. V and J are TRBV28 and TRBJ1-1, with no clear D. In germline, CDR1 is MDHEN, CDR2 SYDVKM. CDR3 length equals 11 residues. V lost 3 bases to trimming and J lost 4 bases, with 3 bases between them. In DNA form, the CDR3 reads TGTGCCAGCAGTTTTCCCACTGAAGCTTTCTTT. It specifies CASSFPTEAFF.

V is TRBV7-3 and J is TRBJ2-1, with TRBD1 matching over 9 bases. The ends lost 2 bases at V and 7 bases at J; junction bases unmatched: 9. The CDR3 extends over 16 amino acids. Germline loops: CDR1 SGHTA, CDR2 FQGTGA. CDR3 in amino acids: CASSLDPRTGVNEQFF. The CDR3 DNA sequence: TGTGCCAGCAGCTTAGATCCTAGGACAGGGGTGAATGAGCAGTTCTTC.